A selection of T cell receptor beta chains follows, all from one sample in a study of T cells in tuberculosis. Assay used: immunoSEQ multiplex PCR; TCRdb lists only in-frame clones, some missing. The data show 33,000 or so clones, 85% to 95% seen once. The specimen was PBMCs. The receptors were sampled from a donor between 10 and 35 years old with latent tuberculosis or without tuberculosis infection. Each CDR3 is given with its conserved first and last residue. D genes are given only for firm matches. Only part of the rows carry a size: once, few, many, or a class if the clone is expanded.

CASTVEQGAYGYTF,TGTGCCAGCACTGTAGAACAGGGAGCCTATGGCTACACCTTC,TRBJ1-2,-,14,TRBV6-5,-
CASSFSRVPAGARDTQYF,TGCGCCAGCAGCTTTTCGCGAGTACCAGCGGGGGCCAGAGATACGCAGTATTTT,TRBJ2-3,TRBD2,18,TRBV5-1,-
CASSISGVSANGDEQYF,TGTGCCAGTAGTATATCGGGGGTTTCAGCTAATGGGGACGAGCAGTACTTC,TRBJ2-7,-,17,TRBV19,-
CASSLGGQPTGELFF,TGCGCCAGCAGCTTGGGTGGACAGCCTACCGGGGAGCTGTTTTTT,TRBJ2-2,-,15,TRBV5-1,-
CASSANLQGRDGYTF,TGCGCCAGCAGCGCCAACTTACAGGGGCGGGATGGCTACACCTTC,TRBJ1-2,TRBD1,15,TRBV5-1,-
CASRLGGDTEAFF,TGTGCCAGCAGGCTCGGCGGGGACACTGAAGCTTTCTTT,TRBJ1-1,-,13,TRBV25-1,-
CASSVQGERAEAFF,TGTGCCAGCAGTGTACAGGGGGAGCGCGCTGAAGCTTTCTTT,TRBJ1-1,TRBD1,14,TRBV25-1,-
CASSQWRGEKLFF,TGCGCCAGCAGCCAGTGGAGGGGAGAAAAACTGTTTTTT,TRBJ1-4,-,13,TRBV4-1,-
CASSPPSLNTGELFF,TGTGCCAGCTCACCACCGTCTTTAAACACCGGGGAGCTGTTTTTT,TRBJ2-2,-,15,TRBV18,-
CASSAGTSVYEQYF,TGTGCCAGCAGCGCCGGGACTAGCGTCTACGAGCAGTACTTC,TRBJ2-7,TRBD2,14,TRBV7-9,-
CASSDRDRGADTQYF,TGTGCCAGCAGTGACCGGGACAGGGGTGCAGATACGCAGTATTTT,TRBJ2-3,TRBD1,15,TRBV2,once
CASSVGGSNQPQHF,TGCGCCAGCAGCGTCGGAGGGAGCAATCAGCCCCAGCATTTT,TRBJ1-5,-,14,TRBV5-1,few
CASSYSGGAYEQYF,TGCGCCAGCAGCTATAGCGGGGGGGCCTACGAGCAGTACTTC,TRBJ2-7,TRBD2,14,TRBV5-1,-
CASSMVGQTAGYTF,TGTGCCAGTAGTATGGTTGGACAGACTGCGGGCTACACCTTC,TRBJ1-2,-,14,TRBV19,-
CASSPRQGTWDGYTF,TGTGCCAGCTCACCCAGACAGGGGACATGGGATGGCTACACCTTC,TRBJ1-2,TRBD1,15,TRBV18,-
CASSQFPSPSGNTEAFF,TGTGCCAGCAGCCAATTTCCGTCCCCGTCCGGGAACACTGAAGCTTTCTTT,TRBJ1-1,-,17,TRBV16,-
CASSIGGLNTEAFF,TGTGCCAGCAGTATAGGAGGACTGAACACTGAAGCTTTCTTT,TRBJ1-1,-,14,TRBV6-5,-
CASSRTGGHGYTF,TGTGCCAGCAGCCGGACAGGGGGCCATGGCTACACCTTC,TRBJ1-2,TRBD1,13,TRBV6-5,-
CASSLSASPGSYTF,TGTGCCAGCAGTTTATCGGCATCCCCGGGGTCCTACACCTTC,TRBJ1-2,-,14,TRBV27,-
CASSLGGSDTQYF,TGTGCCAGCAGCCTGGGGGGGTCAGATACGCAGTATTTT,TRBJ2-3,TRBD2,13,TRBV7-3,once
CASTLGQGGNQPQHF,TGTGCCAGTACCCTGGGACAGGGGGGAAACCAGCCCCAGCATTTT,TRBJ1-5,TRBD1,15,TRBV19,-
CAGRQVPNTGELFF,TGTGCCGGCAGACAGGTTCCTAACACCGGGGAGCTGTTTTTT,TRBJ2-2,-,14,TRBV6-1,-
CASSSPDREQFF,TGCGCCAGCAGCTCCCCGGACAGGGAGCAGTTCTTC,TRBJ2-1,TRBD1,12,TRBV5-1,-
CSVRTSGGAGEQYF,TGCAGCGTCAGGACTAGCGGGGGGGCTGGGGAGCAGTACTTC,TRBJ2-7,TRBD2,14,TRBV29-1,-
CASSIVRGQVEPQHF,TGTGCCAGTAGTATAGTCCGCGGACAGGTTGAGCCCCAGCATTTT,TRBJ1-5,TRBD1,15,TRBV19,-
CATSRRQGNNEKLFF,TGTGCCACCAGCAGGCGACAGGGGAATAATGAAAAACTGTTTTTT,TRBJ1-4,TRBD1,15,TRBV15,-
CASSLDVGDRDEKLFF,TGCGCCAGCAGCTTGGACGTTGGGGACAGGGATGAAAAACTGTTTTTT,TRBJ1-4,TRBD1,16,TRBV5-1,once
CASSLAHPGDGYTF,TGTGCCAGCAGCTTAGCCCATCCCGGGGATGGCTACACCTTC,TRBJ1-2,-,14,TRBV7-2,-
CSVVAESNGHYEQYF,TGCAGCGTCGTTGCCGAGTCAAATGGGCACTACGAGCAGTACTTC,TRBJ2-7,-,15,TRBV29-1,-
CASSYGRGYGYTF,TGTGCCAGCAGTTACGGGAGGGGCTATGGCTACACCTTC,TRBJ1-2,-,13,TRBV6-5,-
CASSLNRGIGNQPQHF,TGTGCCAGCAGCCTAAACCGGGGGATTGGCAATCAGCCCCAGCATTTT,TRBJ1-5,-,16,TRBV2,-
CASSDGQGFSGYTF,TGTGCCAGCAGTGATGGGCAGGGCTTCTCTGGCTACACCTTC,TRBJ1-2,-,14,TRBV2,-
CASSLALRGVADDEQYF,TGCGCCAGCAGCTTGGCGCTCAGGGGGGTAGCTGACGACGAGCAGTACTTC,TRBJ2-7,-,17,TRBV5-1,-
CASSLGGDTEAFF,TGTGCCAGCAGCTTAGGAGGGGACACTGAAGCTTTCTTT,TRBJ1-1,-,13,TRBV7-3,-
CASSYGRDSYEQYF,TGTGCCAGCAGTTACGGTAGAGACTCCTACGAGCAGTACTTC,TRBJ2-7,-,14,TRBV6-6,-
CASSYTGTGKNTEAFF,TGTGCCAGCAGTTACACCGGGACAGGAAAGAACACTGAAGCTTTCTTT,TRBJ1-1,TRBD1,16,TRBV6-5,medium-sized
CSLGLMNTEAFF,TGCAGCCTTGGACTCATGAACACTGAAGCTTTCTTT,TRBJ1-1,-,12,TRBV29-1,-
CASTAVTNSYEQYF,TGTGCCAGCACCGCTGTAACCAACAGCTACGAGCAGTACTTC,TRBJ2-7,-,14,TRBV2,-
CASSLAHFVTGGIGYTF,TGTGCCAGCAGCTTGGCGCATTTCGTGACAGGGGGGATTGGCTACACCTTC,TRBJ1-2,TRBD1,17,TRBV5-4,-
CASSSGITTYEQYF,TGTGCCAGTAGCTCCGGGATTACCACCTACGAGCAGTACTTC,TRBJ2-7,-,14,TRBV19,-
CASSAAKTGYNEQFF,TGTGCCAGCAGCGCCGCTAAGACAGGCTACAATGAGCAGTTCTTC,TRBJ2-1,-,15,TRBV9,-
CASSGGDYGYTF,TGTGCCAGCTCGGGGGGGGACTATGGCTACACCTTC,TRBJ1-2,-,12,TRBV5-8,-
CATSSRVASGNTIYF,TGTGCCACCAGCTCCAGGGTAGCTTCTGGAAACACCATATATTTT,TRBJ1-3,-,15,TRBV15,-
CASSLWGPGNTGELFF,TGTGCCAGCAGTTTATGGGGCCCGGGGAACACCGGGGAGCTGTTTTTT,TRBJ2-2,-,16,TRBV27,few
CSVSRLAGNTGELFF,TGCAGCGTTTCTCGGCTAGCGGGGAACACCGGGGAGCTGTTTTTT,TRBJ2-2,TRBD2,15,TRBV29-1,-
CASSLQGSSAKNIQYF,TGTGCCAGCAGTCTCCAGGGGTCGTCAGCCAAAAACATTCAGTACTTC,TRBJ2-4,-,16,TRBV2,-